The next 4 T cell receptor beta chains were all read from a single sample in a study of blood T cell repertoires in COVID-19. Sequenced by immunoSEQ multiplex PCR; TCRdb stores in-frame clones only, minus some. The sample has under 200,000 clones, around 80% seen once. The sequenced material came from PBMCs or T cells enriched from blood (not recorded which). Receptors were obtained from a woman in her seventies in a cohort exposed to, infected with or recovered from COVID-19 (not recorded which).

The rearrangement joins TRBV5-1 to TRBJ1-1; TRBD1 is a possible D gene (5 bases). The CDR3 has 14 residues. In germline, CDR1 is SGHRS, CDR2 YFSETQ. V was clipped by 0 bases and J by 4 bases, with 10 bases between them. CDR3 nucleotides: TGCGCCAGCAGCTTGGCCGCAGGGTTCACTGAAGCTTTCTTT. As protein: CASSLAAGFTEAFF.

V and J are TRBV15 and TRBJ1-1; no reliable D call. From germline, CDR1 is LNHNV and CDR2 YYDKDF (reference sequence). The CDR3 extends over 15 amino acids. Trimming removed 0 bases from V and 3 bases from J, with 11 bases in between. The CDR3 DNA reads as TGTGCCACCAGCAGAGACCGACCCGGGTACACTGAAGCTTTCTTT. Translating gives CATSRDRPGYTEAFF.

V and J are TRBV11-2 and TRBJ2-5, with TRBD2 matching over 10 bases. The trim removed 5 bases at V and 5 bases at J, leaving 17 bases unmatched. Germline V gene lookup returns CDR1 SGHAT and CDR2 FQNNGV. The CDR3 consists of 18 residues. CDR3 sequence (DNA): TGTGCCAGCAGCCCCGGATCCCAACCCCTAGCGGGAGTGGAGACCCAGTACTTC. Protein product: CASSPGSQPLAGVETQYF.

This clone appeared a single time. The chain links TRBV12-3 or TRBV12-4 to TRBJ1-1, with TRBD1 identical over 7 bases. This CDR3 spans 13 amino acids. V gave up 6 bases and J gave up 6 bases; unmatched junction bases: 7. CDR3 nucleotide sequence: TGTGCCAGCAGCCGACAGGGATTCGCTGAAGCTTTCTTT. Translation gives CASSRQGFAEAFF.